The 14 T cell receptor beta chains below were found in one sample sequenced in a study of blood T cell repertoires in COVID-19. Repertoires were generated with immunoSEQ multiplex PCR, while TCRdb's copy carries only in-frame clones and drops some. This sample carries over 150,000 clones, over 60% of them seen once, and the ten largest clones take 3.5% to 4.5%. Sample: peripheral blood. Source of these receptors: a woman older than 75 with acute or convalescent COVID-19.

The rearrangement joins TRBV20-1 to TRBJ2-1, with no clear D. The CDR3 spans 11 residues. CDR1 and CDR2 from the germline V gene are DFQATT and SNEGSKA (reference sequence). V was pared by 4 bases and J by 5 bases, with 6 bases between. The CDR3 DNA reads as TGCAGTGCTATTCAAAACAATGAGCAGTTCTTC. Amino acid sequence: CSAIQNNEQFF.

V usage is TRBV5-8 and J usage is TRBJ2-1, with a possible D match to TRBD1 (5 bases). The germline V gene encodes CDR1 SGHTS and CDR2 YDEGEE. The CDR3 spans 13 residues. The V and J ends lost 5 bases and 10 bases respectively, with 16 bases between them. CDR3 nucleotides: TGTGCCAGCAGGGCCTACTCAGGGTTGGAGCAGTTCTTC. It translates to CASRAYSGLEQFF. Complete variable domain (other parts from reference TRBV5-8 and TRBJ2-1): EAGVTQSPTHLIKTRGQQATLRCSPISGHTSVYWYQQALGLGLQFLLWYDEGEERNRGNFPPRFSGRQFPNYSSELNVNALELEDSALYLCASRAYSGLEQFFGPGTRLTVL.

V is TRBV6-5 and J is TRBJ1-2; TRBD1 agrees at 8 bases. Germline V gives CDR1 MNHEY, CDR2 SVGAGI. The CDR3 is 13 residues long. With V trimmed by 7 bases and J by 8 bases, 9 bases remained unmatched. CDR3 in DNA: TGTGCCAGCAAGGCAGGGGGCGATGTAGGCTACACCTTC. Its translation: CASKAGGDVGYTF.

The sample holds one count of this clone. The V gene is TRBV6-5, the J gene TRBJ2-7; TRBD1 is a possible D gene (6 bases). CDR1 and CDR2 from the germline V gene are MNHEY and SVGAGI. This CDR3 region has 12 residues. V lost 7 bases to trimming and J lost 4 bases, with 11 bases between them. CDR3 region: CASTPQGYEQYF. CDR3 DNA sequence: TGTGCCAGCACCCCACAGGGATACGAGCAGTACTTC.

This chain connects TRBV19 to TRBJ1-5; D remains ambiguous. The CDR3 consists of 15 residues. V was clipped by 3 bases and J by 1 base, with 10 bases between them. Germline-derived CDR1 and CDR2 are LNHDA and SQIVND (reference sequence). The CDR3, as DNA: TGTGCCAGTAGTATGTCCGGGATCAGCAATCAGCCCCAGCATTTT. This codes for CASSMSGISNQPQHF.

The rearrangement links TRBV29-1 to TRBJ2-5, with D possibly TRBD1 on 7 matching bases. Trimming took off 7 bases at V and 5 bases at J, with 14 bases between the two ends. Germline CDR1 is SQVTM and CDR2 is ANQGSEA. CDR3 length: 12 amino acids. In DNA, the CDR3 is TGCAGCGGCGGAGGGGGCGGGGAGACCCAGTACTTC. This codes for CSGGGGGETQYF.

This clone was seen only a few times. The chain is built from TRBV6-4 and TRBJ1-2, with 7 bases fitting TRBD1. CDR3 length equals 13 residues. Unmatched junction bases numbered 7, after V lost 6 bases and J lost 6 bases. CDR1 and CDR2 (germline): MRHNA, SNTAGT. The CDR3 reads CASSKQGFDGYTF. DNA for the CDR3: TGTGCCAGCAGCAAACAGGGGTTCGATGGCTACACCTTC.

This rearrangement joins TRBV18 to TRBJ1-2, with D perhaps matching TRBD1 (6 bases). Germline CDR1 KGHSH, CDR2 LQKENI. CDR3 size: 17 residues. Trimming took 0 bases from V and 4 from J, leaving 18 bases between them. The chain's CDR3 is CASSPPGQSKSAYGYTF. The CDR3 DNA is TGTGCCAGCTCACCACCAGGACAGAGTAAGAGTGCCTATGGCTACACCTTC.

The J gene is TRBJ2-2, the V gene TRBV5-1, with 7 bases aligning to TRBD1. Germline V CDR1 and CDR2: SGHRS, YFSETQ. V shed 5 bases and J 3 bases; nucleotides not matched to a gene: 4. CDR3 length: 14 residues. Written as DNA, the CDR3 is TGCGCCAGCAGAGGACAGGAGGACACCGGGGAGCTGTTTTTT. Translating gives CASRGQEDTGELFF.

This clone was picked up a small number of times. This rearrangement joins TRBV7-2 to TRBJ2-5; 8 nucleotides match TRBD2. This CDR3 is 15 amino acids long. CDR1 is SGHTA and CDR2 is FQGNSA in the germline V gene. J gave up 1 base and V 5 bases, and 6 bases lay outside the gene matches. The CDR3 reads CASSTGLAVQETQYF. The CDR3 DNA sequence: TGTGCCAGCAGCACTGGACTAGCCGTCCAAGAGACCCAGTACTTC.

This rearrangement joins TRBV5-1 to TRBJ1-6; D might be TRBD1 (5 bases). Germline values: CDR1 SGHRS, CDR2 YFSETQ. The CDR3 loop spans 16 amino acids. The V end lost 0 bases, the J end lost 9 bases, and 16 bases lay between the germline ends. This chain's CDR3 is CASSLDTGQGSSPLHF. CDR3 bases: TGCGCCAGCAGCTTGGATACAGGTCAGGGAAGTTCACCCCTCCACTTT.

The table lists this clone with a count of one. As DNA, the CDR3 is TGTGCCAGCAGCGTAGCTCCCCAGGGGGCTGGGAATGGCTACACCTTC. This sequence encodes CASSVAPQGAGNGYTF. The chain couples TRBV9 to TRBJ1-2, with 8 positions matching TRBD1. Germline assignment: CDR1 SGDLS and CDR2 YYNGEE. The CDR3 consists of 16 residues. The trim removed 0 bases at V and 6 bases at J, leaving 10 bases unmatched.

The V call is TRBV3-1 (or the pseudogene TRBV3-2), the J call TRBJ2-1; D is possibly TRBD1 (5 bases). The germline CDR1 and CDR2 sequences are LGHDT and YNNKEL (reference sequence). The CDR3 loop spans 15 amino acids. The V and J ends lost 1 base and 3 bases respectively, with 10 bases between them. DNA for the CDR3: TGTGCCAGCAGCCAAGTACCAGGGCTCTACAATGAGCAGTTCTTC. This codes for CASSQVPGLYNEQFF.

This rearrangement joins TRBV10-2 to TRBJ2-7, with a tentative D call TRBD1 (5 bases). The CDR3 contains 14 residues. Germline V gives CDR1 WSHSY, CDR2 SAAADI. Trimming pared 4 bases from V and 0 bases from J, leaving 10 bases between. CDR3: CASSVQVRSYEQYF. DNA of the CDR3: TGCGCCAGCAGTGTACAGGTTCGCTCCTACGAGCAGTACTTC.